A single sample gave rise to the 11 T cell receptor beta chains below, sequenced in a study of blood T cell repertoires in COVID-19. Sequencing was performed with immunoSEQ multiplex PCR; in TCRdb, only in-frame clones are kept and a portion is missing. The table has fewer than 250,000 clones, around 88% seen once; the top ten hold about 8.1%. Sequenced input: peripheral blood. These TCRs come from a woman aged 45 to 65 with acute or convalescent COVID-19.

This rearrangement joins TRBV14 to TRBJ1-3; possible D gene TRBD1, 6 bases. With 0 bases removed from V and 4 bases from J, the gap between germline ends came to 10 bases. This CDR3 comprises 15 residues. Germline V gives CDR1 SGHDN, CDR2 FVKESK. In DNA form, the CDR3 reads TGTGCCAGCAGCCAAGATTGGGGGCAAGGAAACACCATATATTTT. It codes for CASSQDWGQGNTIYF.

This clone appeared many times. The gene calls are TRBV6-5 and TRBJ1-1; 7 bases line up with TRBD1. The CDR3 is 14 residues long. Germline trimming cut 6 bases from V and 7 bases from J; bases unmatched to any gene: 11. Germline lookup yields CDR1 MNHEY and CDR2 SVGAGI. The CDR3 spells CASSKATGAREAFF. The DNA of the CDR3 is TGTGCCAGCAGCAAGGCAACAGGGGCCCGTGAAGCTTTCTTT.

This clone came up a few times. The rearrangement uses TRBV5-1 and TRBJ2-1; TRBD2 matches 9 bases. This CDR3 is 15 amino acids long. Germline V CDR1 and CDR2: SGHRS, YFSETQ. Trimming cost V 3 bases and J 3 bases; bases outside gene matches: 4. The CDR3 DNA reads as TGCGCCAGCAGCTCATTGACTAGCGGCTACAATGAGCAGTTCTTC. As protein: CASSSLTSGYNEQFF. Using reference TRBV5-1 and TRBJ2-1 for the parts outside the CDR3, the full variable domain is KAGVTQTPRYLIKTRGQQVTLSCSPISGHRSVSWYQQTPGQGLQFLFEYFSETQRNKGNFPGRFSGRQFSNSRSEMNVSTLELGDSALYLCASSSLTSGYNEQFFGPGTRLTVL.

The rearrangement links TRBV12-3 or TRBV12-4 to TRBJ1-2; 9 nucleotides match TRBD1. This CDR3 is 13 amino acids long. The V gene end was trimmed by 6 bases and the J gene end by 8 bases; junction bases not matched to a gene: 7. In nucleotides, the CDR3 is TGTGCCAGCAGAAAGGACAGGGGAGGCGGCTACACCTTC. Translated: CASRKDRGGGYTF.

This clone was recorded only once. V is TRBV28 and J is TRBJ2-1; D call uncertain. Germline CDR1 MDHEN, CDR2 SYDVKM. This CDR3 has 16 residues. Between the trimmed V and J ends, which lost 2 bases and 4 bases, there was a span of 15 bases. CDR3 sequence reads: CASSLPRGFGYNEQFF. The CDR3 DNA sequence: TGTGCCAGCAGTTTACCCCGAGGATTCGGATACAATGAGCAGTTCTTC. The variable domain in full, with the rest retrieved from reference TRBV28 and TRBJ2-1, is DVKVTQSSRYLVKRTGEKVFLECVQDMDHENMFWYRQDPGLGLRLIYFSYDVKMKEKGDIPEGYSVSREKKERFSLILESASTNQTSMYLCASSLPRGFGYNEQFFGPGTRLTVL.

The chain uses TRBV30 and TRBJ1-4, with TRBD1 identical over 8 bases. This CDR3 is 15 amino acids long. The ends lost 2 bases at V and 7 bases at J; junction bases unmatched: 9. The germline CDR1 and CDR2 sequences are GTSNPN and SVGIG (reference sequence). The CDR3 spells CAWSRGTGGSEKLFF. CDR3 coding DNA: TGTGCCTGGAGTAGGGGGACAGGAGGGTCTGAAAAACTGTTTTTT.

Here the CDR3 reads CASSHQKAGSLGLRTEAFF. The CDR3 region has the DNA TGTGCCAGCAGCCACCAAAAGGCCGGGTCACTGGGACTAAGGACTGAAGCTTTCTTT. The J gene is TRBJ1-1, the V gene TRBV14; D perhaps matches TRBD1 (5 bases). The length of the CDR3 is 19 residues. Germline CDR1 reads SGHDN; CDR2 reads FVKESK. Trimming removed 3 bases from V and 5 bases from J, with 28 bases in between.

The rearrangement uses TRBV11-2 and TRBJ1-6; D is perhaps TRBD1 (6 bases). V lost 5 bases and J lost 5, with 13 bases in between. The germline V gene encodes CDR1 SGHAT and CDR2 FQNNGV. The CDR3 has 15 residues. The CDR3 DNA follows: TGTGCCAGCAGCATCAGGGGAGGGAATAATTCACCCCTCCACTTT. This sequence encodes CASSIRGGNNSPLHF.

The chain links TRBV27 to TRBJ2-3; a possible D gene is TRBD2 (5 bases). V lost 3 bases to trimming and J lost 1 base, with 23 bases between them. This CDR3 is 19 amino acids long. Germline values: CDR1 MNHEY, CDR2 SMNVEV (reference sequence). In DNA form, the CDR3 reads TGTGCCAGCAGTTTGTCGCTCATCCTAGGACTCGTCGGCACAGATACGCAGTATTTT. It encodes CASSLSLILGLVGTDTQYF.

This sequence joins TRBV28 and TRBJ1-1; 7 nucleotides agree with TRBD1. This CDR3 spans 14 amino acids. In germline, CDR1 is MDHEN, CDR2 SYDVKM. V gave up 6 bases and J gave up 3 bases; unmatched junction bases: 7. In DNA form, the CDR3 reads TGTGCCAGCAGCCTAGGGACAGCCTACACTGAAGCTTTCTTT. Its translation is CASSLGTAYTEAFF. Full variable domain (missing parts from reference TRBV28 and TRBJ1-1): DVKVTQSSRYLVKRTGEKVFLECVQDMDHENMFWYRQDPGLGLRLIYFSYDVKMKEKGDIPEGYSVSREKKERFSLILESASTNQTSMYLCASSLGTAYTEAFFGQGTRLTVV.

The chain combines TRBV19 with TRBJ1-1, with D unclear. The germline V gene has CDR1 LNHDA and CDR2 SQIVND (reference sequence). The CDR3 runs to 14 residues. V shed 3 bases and J shed 0 bases, with 8 bases lying between them. The CDR3 coding sequence is TGTGCCAGTAGTATTAACAGAATGAACACTGAAGCTTTCTTT. It is translated as CASSINRMNTEAFF.